The 23 T cell receptor beta chains listed next were all sequenced from one sample in a study of cytotoxic CD8 clonotypes in ibrutinib-treated CLL. The table came from immunoSEQ multiplex PCR; TCRdb's copy has only in-frame clones and leaves some out. The data hold roughly 49,000 clones, with 75% to 90% observed a single time. This sample comprised PBMCs, obtained after 24 months of ibrutinib treatment. The receptors were gathered from a human donor with chronic lymphocytic leukemia.

The rearrangement joins TRBV7-9 to TRBJ1-3; D is unresolved. The CDR3 totals 14 residues. Germline values: CDR1 SEHNR, CDR2 FQNEAQ (reference sequence). Trimming removed 4 bases from V and 0 bases from J, with 7 bases in between. This CDR3 is CASSSQLSGNTIYF. The CDR3 DNA follows: TGTGCCAGCAGCTCCCAGCTCTCTGGAAACACCATATATTTT.

V gene TRBV15 combines with J gene TRBJ2-7; TRBD1 matches 8 bases. The CDR3 length is 16 residues. Germline V CDR1 and CDR2: LNHNV, YYDKDF (reference sequence). J gave up 2 bases and V 2 bases, and 8 bases lay outside the gene matches. The CDR3 sequence: CATSRPGTGLPYEQYF. The CDR3 DNA reads TGTGCCACCAGCAGACCCGGGACAGGCCTTCCCTACGAGCAGTACTTC.

This clone was seen only a few times. V usage is TRBV7-6 and J usage is TRBJ1-5; perhaps TRBD1 as D (5 bases). Per germline, CDR1 SGHVS and CDR2 FNYEAQ. V lost 2 bases and J lost 2, with 7 bases in between. The CDR3 is made up of 14 amino acids. The CDR3 spells CASSLQQGNQPQHF. The DNA for the CDR3 is TGTGCCAGCAGCTTACAACAGGGCAATCAGCCCCAGCATTTT.

This clone showed up just a few times. This chain joins TRBV14 and TRBJ2-2, with a possible D match to TRBD1 (5 bases). The CDR3 length is 19 residues. Germline CDR1 and CDR2: SGHDN and FVKESK. V was trimmed by 0 bases and J by 3 bases, leaving 20 bases between them. The CDR3 DNA reads TGTGCCAGCAGCCAAGATCTCGGCGGCAGGGATAGGGACACCGGGGAGCTGTTTTTT. Protein product: CASSQDLGGRDRDTGELFF. The whole variable domain, remainder taken from reference TRBV14 and TRBJ2-2, is EAGVTQFPSHSVIEKGQTVTLRCDPISGHDNLYWYRRVMGKEIKFLLHFVKESKQDESGMPNNRFLAERTGGTYSTLKVQPAELEDSGVYFCASSQDLGGRDRDTGELFFGEGSRLTVL.

This clone came up once. V and J are TRBV5-4 and TRBJ2-7; weak D call: TRBD1 (6 bases). The V and J ends lost 0 bases and 2 bases respectively, with 6 bases between them. CDR3 size: 13 residues. The germline CDR1 and CDR2 sequences are SGHNT and YYREEE (reference sequence). CDR3 DNA: TGTGCCAGCAGCTTGGACAGGGCCTACGAGCAGTACTTC. This translates into CASSLDRAYEQYF.

The chain couples TRBV6-1 to TRBJ2-5, with no clear D. The CDR3 length is 12 residues. The V end was cut by 6 bases, the J end by 5 bases, with 10 bases between. The germline CDR1 and CDR2 sequences are MNHNS and SASEGT. Here the CDR3 reads CASSATVETQYF. In DNA, the CDR3 is TGTGCCAGCAGCGCGACGGTGGAGACCCAGTACTTC.

The chain uses TRBV5-4 and TRBJ2-1; D is unresolved. V was clipped by 1 base and J by 0 bases, with 11 bases between them. This CDR3 is 16 amino acids long. Germline assignment: CDR1 SGHNT and CDR2 YYREEE (reference sequence). Here the CDR3 reads CASSLKSVSSYNEQFF. The DNA for the CDR3 is TGTGCCAGCAGCTTGAAAAGCGTTAGCTCCTACAATGAGCAGTTCTTC. Full variable domain (rest looked up from reference TRBV5-4 and TRBJ2-1): ETGVTQSPTHLIKTRGQQVTLRCSSQSGHNTVSWYQQALGQGPQFIFQYYREEENGRGNFPPRFSGLQFPNYSSELNVNALELDDSALYLCASSLKSVSSYNEQFFGPGTRLTVL.

This rearrangement joins TRBV19 to TRBJ2-7; 7 bases agree with TRBD1. From germline, CDR1 is LNHDA and CDR2 SQIVND (reference sequence). The CDR3 spans 15 residues. V shed 5 bases, J shed 3 bases, and the junction held 10 bases outside the gene matches. The CDR3 coding sequence is TGTGCCAGTAGTCTCGCCGAACAGGGGATCTACGAGCAGTACTTC. This codes for CASSLAEQGIYEQYF.

The V call is TRBV19, the J call TRBJ2-2; 13 bases fit TRBD2. From germline, CDR1 is LNHDA and CDR2 SQIVND (reference sequence). The CDR3 runs 17 residues. Trimming cost V 5 bases and J 5 bases; bases outside gene matches: 8. Here the CDR3 reads CASSPARLAGGTGELFF. The CDR3 DNA reads as TGTGCCAGTAGTCCGGCCCGACTAGCGGGGGGAACCGGGGAGCTGTTTTTT.

The chain couples TRBV7-2 to TRBJ1-5; the match to TRBD1 covers 10 bases. J was trimmed by 7 bases and V by 5 bases; bases with no gene match: 5. Germline loops: CDR1 SGHTA, CDR2 FQGNSA. This CDR3 region has 14 residues. CDR3 residues: CASSPGTGVQPQHF. Written as DNA, the CDR3 is TGTGCCAGCAGCCCCGGGACAGGGGTCCAGCCCCAGCATTTT.

V and J are TRBV28 and TRBJ1-1; D possibly corresponds to TRBD1 (6 bases). This CDR3 contains 14 residues. Per the germline V gene, CDR1 is MDHEN and CDR2 is SYDVKM. V was trimmed by 6 bases and J by 4 bases, leaving 15 bases between them. The CDR3 sequence: CASSSGPRGTEAFF. Written as DNA, the CDR3 is TGTGCCAGCAGCTCGGGCCCCAGGGGCACTGAAGCTTTCTTT.

The V and J genes are TRBV7-9 and TRBJ2-5; D not resolved. The CDR3 is 14 residues long. The V and J ends lost 0 bases and 0 bases respectively, with 5 bases between them. The germline V gene has CDR1 SEHNR and CDR2 FQNEAQ (reference sequence). CDR3 in amino acids: CASSLASDQETQYF. The CDR3 coding sequence is TGTGCCAGCAGCTTAGCGTCGGACCAAGAGACCCAGTACTTC.

The chain recombines TRBV4-1 with TRBJ2-2, with 16 bases matching TRBD2. Trimming took 3 bases from V and 4 from J; bases not matched to a gene: 2. The CDR3 is 17 amino acids. CDR1 and CDR2 from the germline V gene are MGHRA and YSYEKL. The CDR3 bases are TGCGCCAGCAGCCAGGGACTAGCGGGAGGGGGCACCGGGGAGCTGTTTTTT. Its translation is CASSQGLAGGGTGELFF.

The chain combines TRBV7-2 with TRBJ2-7; maybe TRBD2 (5 bases). Germline V CDR1 and CDR2: SGHTA, FQGNSA. This CDR3 has 14 residues. Trimming stripped 5 bases from V and 0 bases from J, with 11 bases between. The CDR3 spells CASSPSGNSYEQYF. The DNA for the CDR3 is TGTGCCAGCAGCCCCAGCGGTAACTCCTACGAGCAGTACTTC. The full variable domain, in which reference TRBV7-2 and TRBJ2-7 provide the parts outside the CDR3, is GAGVSQSPSNKVTEKGKDVELRCDPISGHTALYWYRQSLGQGLEFLIYFQGNSAPDKSGLPSDRFSAERTGGSVSTLTIQRTQQEDSAVYLCASSPSGNSYEQYFGPGTRLTVT.

This chain joins TRBV6-6 and TRBJ1-5; 10 positions agree with TRBD1. This CDR3 is built from 15 residues. With 0 bases clipped from V and 8 bases from J, the junction kept 4 bases outside the gene matches. CDR1 is MNHNY, CDR2 SVGAGI, per germline (reference sequence). The CDR3, as DNA: TGTGCCAGCAGTTACTCAGGGGACAGGGGTGAGCCCCAGCATTTT. It yields the protein CASSYSGDRGEPQHF.

The gene calls are TRBV25-1 and TRBJ2-1, with D unresolved. The V end was cut by 3 bases, the J end by 0 bases, with 12 bases between. CDR1 is MGHDK, CDR2 SYGVNS, per germline. The CDR3 runs 16 residues. CDR3 sequence: CASSDWTRSSYNEQFF. The CDR3 DNA sequence: TGTGCCAGCAGTGACTGGACGCGGAGCTCCTACAATGAGCAGTTCTTC.

This clone was counted a few times. The chain recombines TRBV7-2 with TRBJ2-7, with D unresolved. This CDR3 has 11 amino acids. Trimming stripped 5 bases from V and 2 bases from J, with 4 bases between. Germline CDR1 and CDR2: SGHTA and FQGNSA. The CDR3 sequence is CASSLTYEQYF. The CDR3 bases are TGTGCCAGCAGCCTTACCTACGAGCAGTACTTC.

A note on this clone: One end of the junction fails to match germline, which may point to a read error. V gene TRBV28 combines with J gene TRBJ2-1; the match to TRBD2 covers 11 bases. The CDR3 is 18 amino acids. Germline V gene data show CDR1 as MDHEN and CDR2 as SYDVKM. The CDR3 protein is CASRLRTSGLFSYNEQFF. The CDR3 nucleotides read TGTGCCAGCCGTTTGAGGACTAGCGGGCTGTTCTCCTACAATGAGCAGTTCTTC. Full variable domain (missing parts from reference TRBV28 and TRBJ2-1): DVKVTQSSRYLVKRTGEKVFLECVQDMDHENMFWYRQDPGLGLRLIYFSYDVKMKEKGDIPEGYSVSREKKERFSLILESASTNQTSMYLCASRLRTSGLFSYNEQFFGPGTRLTVL.

This sequence joins TRBV9 and TRBJ1-1; no definite D call. Trimming left V 0 bases short and J 7 bases short, with 7 bases between. Germline V gene sequence: CDR1 SGDLS, CDR2 YYNGEE. This CDR3 is built from 12 residues. The CDR3: CASSVDFREAFF. The CDR3 DNA sequence: TGTGCCAGCAGCGTAGACTTTCGTGAAGCTTTCTTT.

The chain recombines TRBV19 with TRBJ2-3; D gene ambiguous. Germline V gene lookup returns CDR1 LNHDA and CDR2 SQIVND (reference sequence). Trimming took off 2 bases at V and 3 bases at J, with 15 bases between the two ends. The CDR3 runs 16 residues. CDR3 DNA sequence: TGTGCCAGTAGTATATCCGGGCAGGCTGGGACAGATACGCAGTATTTT. This sequence encodes CASSISGQAGTDTQYF.

The V and J genes are TRBV2 and TRBJ2-2; D is unclear. The germline V and J ends were trimmed by 0 bases and 2 bases, with 7 bases remaining between them. Per the germline V gene, CDR1 is SNHLY and CDR2 is FYNNEI. The CDR3 contains 15 residues. CDR3 in amino acids: CASSEAAGNTGELFF. CDR3 DNA sequence: TGTGCCAGCAGTGAAGCAGCAGGAAACACCGGGGAGCTGTTTTTT.

The chain employs TRBV29-1 and TRBJ1-2; D is perhaps TRBD1 (5 bases). In germline, CDR1 is SQVTM, CDR2 ANQGSEA. V dropped 3 bases and J dropped 4 bases, with 9 bases sitting between them. The CDR3 spans 12 residues. The CDR3 DNA sequence: TGCAGCGTTGAGAGGACAATCTATGGCTACACCTTC. Its protein is CSVERTIYGYTF.

This sequence joins TRBV6-6 and TRBJ2-5; 14 bases agree with TRBD2. Germline CDR1 reads MNHNY; CDR2 reads SVGAGI (reference sequence). The CDR3 spans 15 residues. The V and J ends lost 6 bases and 6 bases, in that order; junction bases with no gene match: 6. The CDR3 DNA reads as TGTGCCAGCAGCCGACTAGCGGGAGGGGGGCAGACCCAGTACTTC. Translated: CASSRLAGGGQTQYF.